The 25 T cell receptor beta chains below come from one sample, sequenced in a study of blood T cell repertoires in COVID-19. Profiling relied on immunoSEQ multiplex PCR, and the TCRdb table lists in-frame clones only, not all of them. The sample records 130,000 or so clones, almost 85% being singletons. Sample: PBMCs or T cells enriched from blood (not recorded which). These receptors were taken from a woman between 50 and 59 years old with acute COVID-19.

The rearrangement links TRBV7-3 to TRBJ2-1; the match to TRBD2 covers 10 bases. The CDR3 has 15 residues. Germline CDR1 reads SGHTA; CDR2 reads FQGTGA. Losses at the gene ends were 5 bases for V and 3 bases for J; bases not matched to a gene: 4. CDR3 residues: CASSLLAGVYNEQFF. The CDR3 coding sequence is TGTGCCAGCAGCCTTCTAGCGGGAGTCTACAATGAGCAGTTCTTC.

This chain links TRBV13 with TRBJ1-2; 7 bases map to TRBD1. Germline V gives CDR1 PRHDT, CDR2 FYEKMQ (reference sequence). Trimming removed 9 bases from V and 3 bases from J; junction bases left unmatched: 19. CDR3 size: 17 residues. The CDR3 DNA is TGTGCCAGTCGAAAAGGGCTAGAGACAGGGCGGGACTATGGCTACACCTTC. Translated, it gives CASRKGLETGRDYGYTF.

The chain employs TRBV18 and TRBJ2-3; 7 bases are a match to TRBD1. V lost 3 bases, J lost 3 bases, and 6 bases stayed unmatched. CDR1 and CDR2 from the germline V gene are KGHSH and LQKENI. This CDR3 is built from 15 residues. The CDR3 bases are TGTGCCAGCTCACCCCCGACAGGGAAAACAGATACGCAGTATTTT. This gives the protein CASSPPTGKTDTQYF.

The CDR3 DNA is TGTGCCAGCAGCTTGGTACAGGGAACGAGCTACACCTTC. Amino acid sequence: CASSLVQGTSYTF. V and J are TRBV5-6 and TRBJ1-2; a weak D match, TRBD1 (6 bases). V was trimmed by 0 bases and J by 9 bases, leaving 12 bases between them. CDR1 and CDR2 from the germline V gene are SGHDT and YYEEEE. This CDR3 region has 13 residues.

The chain employs TRBV11-2 and TRBJ2-1; weak D call: TRBD2 (5 bases). V lost 5 bases and J lost 13, with 18 bases in between. Germline V lookup: CDR1 SGHAT, CDR2 FQNNGV. CDR3 length equals 13 residues. The CDR3 is CASSPMQRIDQFF. The CDR3 DNA is TGTGCCAGCAGCCCCATGCAGCGGATTGACCAGTTCTTC.

This clone was counted between two and nine times. This chain joins TRBV28 and TRBJ1-4; 7 nucleotides match TRBD1. Germline CDR1 is MDHEN and CDR2 is SYDVKM. This CDR3 comprises 16 residues. J gave up 8 bases and V 6 bases, and 15 bases lay outside the gene matches. The CDR3 region has the DNA TGTGCCAGCAGACAAGGACAGGCCAGTCGAAGGGAAAAACTGTTTTTT. Its translation is CASRQGQASRREKLFF.

The genes are TRBV2 and TRBJ2-7, with D perhaps TRBD2 (5 bases). Between the trimmed V and J ends, which lost 4 bases and 4 bases, there was a span of 11 bases. The CDR3 has 13 amino acids. CDR1 is SNHLY and CDR2 is FYNNEI in the germline V gene. CDR3 bases: TGTGCCAGCAGTGCGGGATCTAATTACGAGCAGTACTTC. Its translation is CASSAGSNYEQYF.

This chain connects TRBV19 to TRBJ2-1; possibly TRBD1 for D (5 bases). Trimming removed 7 bases from V and 0 bases from J, with 13 bases in between. The germline gives CDR1 LNHDA, CDR2 SQIVND (reference sequence). The CDR3 covers 15 residues. CDR3: CASTPTVSSYNEQFF. The CDR3, as DNA: TGTGCCAGTACCCCGACAGTGAGCTCCTACAATGAGCAGTTCTTC.

The chain employs TRBV25-1 and TRBJ2-7, with 7 bases fitting TRBD1. CDR1 is MGHDK and CDR2 is SYGVNS in the germline V gene. J gave up 2 bases and V 6 bases, and 1 base lay outside the gene matches. The length of the CDR3 is 12 residues. The CDR3 spells CASRTGTYEQYF. Written as DNA, the CDR3 is TGTGCCAGCAGGACAGGGACCTACGAGCAGTACTTC.

The chain combines TRBV2 with TRBJ1-6, with D possibly being TRBD1 (5 bases). Trimming left V 6 bases short and J 14 bases short, with 11 bases between. Germline values: CDR1 SNHLY, CDR2 FYNNEI. The CDR3 sequence is 11 residues long. This chain's CDR3 is CASRKEGALHF. CDR3 in DNA: TGTGCCAGCAGGAAGGAAGGGGCCCTCCACTTT.

The chain has TRBV5-1 and TRBJ2-2; D is possibly TRBD1 (5 bases). There are 13 residues in the CDR3. CDR1 and CDR2 from the germline V gene are SGHRS and YFSETQ. Trimming stripped 3 bases from V and 4 bases from J, with 7 bases between. For the CDR3, the DNA is TGCGCCAGCAGCTGGGGCGGCACCGGGGAGCTGTTTTTT. As protein: CASSWGGTGELFF.

The rearrangement links TRBV5-8 to TRBJ2-5, with TRBD2 matching 11 bases. Germline V lookup: CDR1 SGHTS, CDR2 YDEGEE. The CDR3 runs 16 residues. Trimming cost V 5 bases and J 2 bases; bases outside gene matches: 8. CDR3 coding DNA: TGTGCCAGCAGTAGGGAGCTAGCGGGGGGACAAGAGACCCAGTACTTC. It translates to CASSRELAGGQETQYF.

This clone was recorded once. In nucleotides, the CDR3 is TGTGCCAGTCTTTTCTCTGGGGCCAACGTCCTGACTTTC. This sequence encodes CASLFSGANVLTF. The chain uses TRBV7-9 and TRBJ2-6; D call uncertain. V shed 9 bases and J shed 0 bases, with 6 bases lying between them. The CDR3 contains 13 residues. Germline CDR1 reads SEHNR; CDR2 reads FQNEAQ (reference sequence).

The chain links TRBV4-1 to TRBJ1-1; D may be TRBD1 (6 bases). V was cut by 1 base and J by 5 bases, with 14 bases left in between. Germline-derived CDR1 and CDR2 are MGHRA and YSYEKL. The length of the CDR3 is 15 residues. CDR3 in DNA: TGCGCCAGCAGCCAAGGGGGGGGCAGAAGGACTGAAGCTTTCTTT. Its translation: CASSQGGGRRTEAFF.

The chain joins TRBV7-3 to TRBJ2-3, with D perhaps TRBD2 (6 bases). CDR3 size: 15 residues. In germline, CDR1 is SGHTA, CDR2 FQGTGA. V was trimmed by 2 bases and J by 0 bases, leaving 9 bases between them. The CDR3 protein is CASSLLATSTDTQYF. The CDR3 DNA is TGTGCCAGCAGCTTACTAGCGACAAGCACAGATACGCAGTATTTT.

The rearrangement uses TRBV3-1 (or the pseudogene TRBV3-2) and TRBJ1-2; D possibly corresponds to TRBD1 (5 bases). Deletions cut 5 bases from V and 2 bases from J, with 15 bases between. The CDR3 is 15 amino acids. Germline V gene sequence: CDR1 LGHDT, CDR2 YNNKEL (reference sequence). The CDR3 coding sequence is TGTGCCAGCAGCTCGGGGGGGGTCACCAACTATGGCTACACCTTC. As protein: CASSSGGVTNYGYTF.

The chain joins TRBV13 to TRBJ2-3; D is possibly TRBD2 (6 bases). V gave up 3 bases and J gave up 1 base, with 14 bases separating them. Per germline, CDR1 PRHDT and CDR2 FYEKMQ (reference sequence). The CDR3 runs 16 residues. The CDR3 loop is CASSLGGSMGTDTQYF. CDR3 in DNA: TGTGCCAGCAGCTTGGGGGGATCAATGGGCACAGATACGCAGTATTTT.

The count of this clone is one. V gene TRBV6-2 or TRBV6-3 combines with J gene TRBJ2-3, with 11 bases identical to TRBD2. The germline V gene encodes CDR1 MNHEY and CDR2 SVGEGT. There are 19 residues in the CDR3. Losses at the gene ends were 0 bases for V and 0 bases for J; bases not matched to a gene: 8. The CDR3 sequence: CASSYSRRLAGTSTDTQYF. CDR3 coding DNA: TGTGCCAGCAGTTACTCAAGACGACTAGCGGGGACTAGCACAGATACGCAGTATTTT.

V and J are TRBV19 and TRBJ1-1; 7 bases are a match to TRBD1. V was clipped by 4 bases and J by 6 bases; unmatched bases: 8. Germline CDR1 LNHDA, CDR2 SQIVND (reference sequence). The CDR3 covers 14 residues. CDR3 region: CASSTTGLFAEAFF. The CDR3 DNA follows: TGTGCCAGTAGTACGACAGGGTTGTTCGCTGAAGCTTTCTTT.

The chain joins TRBV7-8 to TRBJ1-2, with 7 bases aligning to TRBD1. Germline V gene lookup returns CDR1 SGHVS and CDR2 FQNEAQ. J gave up 8 bases and V 2 bases, and 14 bases lay outside the gene matches. CDR3 length: 16 amino acids. CDR3 bases: TGTGCCAGCAGCTTAAGGGGCCAGGGGGGATCTCGGGGCTACACCTTC. Translating it yields CASSLRGQGGSRGYTF.

The V gene is TRBV5-1, the J gene TRBJ2-1; possible D gene TRBD2, 5 bases. Germline values: CDR1 SGHRS, CDR2 YFSETQ. The CDR3 has 13 residues. Trimming shortened V by 0 bases and J by 10 bases, and 11 bases separated the two germline ends. The CDR3 is CASSLDSVGEQFF. CDR3 sequence (DNA): TGCGCCAGCAGCTTGGATAGCGTAGGGGAGCAGTTCTTC.

This sequence joins TRBV11-2 and TRBJ2-7; 7 bases map to TRBD1. V was clipped by 0 bases and J by 5 bases; unmatched bases: 10. The CDR3 has 16 amino acids. Germline V gives CDR1 SGHAT, CDR2 FQNNGV. CDR3 loop: CASSLDLRDRENEQYF. The DNA of the CDR3 is TGTGCCAGCAGCTTAGATCTTAGAGACAGGGAGAACGAGCAGTACTTC.

The gene calls are TRBV4-1 and TRBJ1-6, with TRBD1 matching over 7 bases. J lost 7 bases, V lost 0 bases, and 9 bases had no gene match. CDR1 and CDR2 from the germline V gene are MGHRA and YSYEKL. This CDR3 comprises 17 residues. CDR3 amino acids: CASSQEGSGTANSPLHF. DNA for the CDR3: TGCGCCAGCAGCCAAGAAGGATCCGGGACAGCGAATTCACCCCTCCACTTT.

The CDR3 is CASSMGGSDTQYF. The CDR3 DNA reads as TGTGCCAGTAGTATGGGGGGGTCAGATACGCAGTATTTT. The chain links TRBV19 to TRBJ2-3; 7 bases are a match to TRBD2. Germline CDR1 LNHDA, CDR2 SQIVND (reference sequence). J was trimmed by 4 bases and V by 3 bases; bases with no gene match: 1. The CDR3 has 13 amino acids.

This chain joins TRBV5-5 and TRBJ1-6; D is unresolved. From germline, CDR1 is SGHKS and CDR2 YYEKEE (reference sequence). The CDR3 contains 15 residues. V was shortened by 1 base and J by 0 bases, with 5 bases between the two germline ends. This chain's CDR3 is CASSLISSYNSPLHF. The CDR3 nucleotides read TGTGCCAGCAGCTTGATCAGCTCCTATAATTCACCCCTCCACTTT. Supplemented by reference TRBV5-5 and TRBJ1-6, the full variable domain reads DAGVTQSPTHLIKTRGQQVTLRCSPISGHKSVSWYQQVLGQGPQFIFQYYEKEERGRGNFPDRFSARQFPNYSSELNVNALLLGDSALYLCASSLISSYNSPLHFGNGTRLTVT.